This entry lists 21 T cell receptor beta chains sequenced from one sample in a study of blood T cell repertoires in COVID-19. Only in-frame clones appear in the TCRdb table, and some are missing; sequencing was by immunoSEQ multiplex PCR. Among about 160,000 clones listed, approximately 80% were seen once. The sequenced sample was PBMCs or T cells enriched from blood (not recorded which). These receptors were obtained from a man in his forties or fifties who had recovered from COVID-19.

The genes are TRBV18 and TRBJ1-1; TRBD1 is a possible D gene (5 bases). Germline CDR1 and CDR2: KGHSH and LQKENI. The CDR3 consists of 15 residues. With 1 base removed from V and 5 bases from J, the gap between germline ends came to 14 bases. CDR3 sequence: CASSPQGRGETEAFF. CDR3 DNA: TGTGCCAGCTCACCACAAGGCCGGGGGGAGACTGAAGCTTTCTTT. Full variable domain (outside the CDR3, taken from reference TRBV18 and TRBJ1-1): NAGVMQNPRHLVRRRGQEARLRCSPMKGHSHVYWYRQLPEEGLKFMVYLQKENIIDESGMPKERFSAEFPKEGPSILRIQQVVRGDSAAYFCASSPQGRGETEAFFGQGTRLTVV.

The chain carries TRBV10-3 and TRBJ1-1; 8 bases match TRBD1. The CDR3 consists of 13 residues. In germline, CDR1 is ENHRY, CDR2 SYGVKD. Trimming at V came to 6 bases and at J to 4 bases, leaving 4 bases not matched to a gene. The CDR3 DNA follows: TGTGCCATCAGGGGAGACAGGGGCACTGAAGCTTTCTTT. Amino acid sequence: CAIRGDRGTEAFF.

The chain couples TRBV19 to TRBJ2-1; D might be TRBD2 (6 bases). Deletions cut 3 bases from V and 2 bases from J, with 11 bases between. The CDR3 spans 15 residues. CDR1 and CDR2 (germline): LNHDA, SQIVND (reference sequence). The CDR3 protein is CASSIGLPPYNEQFF. In DNA form, the CDR3 reads TGTGCCAGTAGTATTGGACTACCCCCCTACAATGAGCAGTTCTTC.

The chain is built from TRBV11-3 and TRBJ1-1, with D tentatively TRBD1 (5 bases). CDR1 SGHNT and CDR2 YENEEA come from the germline V gene. This CDR3 spans 15 amino acids. The V end lost 3 bases, the J end lost 1 base, and 12 bases lay between the germline ends. The CDR3 DNA follows: TGTGCCAGCAGCTTTGGGGTAGGGGAGAACACTGAAGCTTTCTTT. It yields the protein CASSFGVGENTEAFF. The full variable domain, in which reference TRBV11-3 and TRBJ1-1 provide the parts outside the CDR3, is EAGVVQSPRYKIIEKKQPVAFWCNPISGHNTLYWYLQNLGQGPELLIRYENEEAVDDSQLPKDRFSAERLKGVDSTLKIQPAELGDSAVYLCASSFGVGENTEAFFGQGTRLTVV.

V is TRBV9 and J is TRBJ1-4; unclear D gene. The germline gives CDR1 SGDLS, CDR2 YYNGEE. V lost 0 bases and J lost 7, with 13 bases in between. This CDR3 has 15 residues. CDR3 residues: CASSVGEGSSEKLFF. CDR3 nucleotide sequence: TGTGCCAGCAGCGTAGGGGAGGGCTCCTCTGAAAAACTGTTTTTT.

The chain is built from TRBV3-1 (or the pseudogene TRBV3-2) and TRBJ2-5, with 9 bases matching TRBD2. In germline, CDR1 is LGHDT, CDR2 YNNKEL (reference sequence). J gave up 3 bases and V 5 bases, and 7 bases lay outside the gene matches. CDR3 length: 15 amino acids. CDR3 in DNA: TGTGCCAGCAGCTTGGCGGGGGGGCCTGAAGAGACCCAGTACTTC. Encoded protein: CASSLAGGPEETQYF.

The chain links TRBV9 to TRBJ1-1, with D hard to call. Germline CDR1 and CDR2: SGDLS and YYNGEE. V lost 1 base, J lost 7 bases, and 17 bases lay in between. The CDR3 runs to 15 residues. In DNA, the CDR3 is TGTGCCAGCAGCGTATCCTCGGCCCTCGGGATTGAAGCTTTCTTT. This sequence encodes CASSVSSALGIEAFF.

This clone was observed once. The chain joins TRBV5-1 to TRBJ1-2, with unresolved D. Trimming stripped 5 bases from V and 3 bases from J, with 11 bases between. This CDR3 comprises 13 residues. Germline V gives CDR1 SGHRS, CDR2 YFSETQ. CDR3 in amino acids: CASRTTQDYGYTF. The CDR3 DNA reads TGCGCCAGCAGAACGACCCAGGACTATGGCTACACCTTC. The variable domain in full, completed from reference TRBV5-1 and TRBJ1-2, reads KAGVTQTPRYLIKTRGQQVTLSCSPISGHRSVSWYQQTPGQGLQFLFEYFSETQRNKGNFPGRFSGRQFSNSRSEMNVSTLELGDSALYLCASRTTQDYGYTFGSGTRLTVV.

The genes are TRBV5-1 and TRBJ1-6; D is uncertain. Germline lookup yields CDR1 SGHRS and CDR2 YFSETQ. The CDR3 runs to 15 residues. Trimming took 5 bases from V and 4 from J, leaving 13 bases between them. CDR3 loop: CASSAGYSYNSPLHF. The CDR3 region has the DNA TGCGCCAGCAGTGCGGGATACTCGTATAATTCACCCCTCCACTTT.

The V gene is TRBV3-1 (or the pseudogene TRBV3-2), the J gene TRBJ1-4; the D gene is possibly TRBD1 (5 bases). Per germline, CDR1 LGHDT and CDR2 YNNKEL (reference sequence). V lost 4 bases and J lost 4, with 13 bases in between. This CDR3 is 15 amino acids long. The CDR3 sequence is CASSLLTDFNEKLFF. CDR3 bases: TGTGCCAGCAGCCTCTTGACAGATTTTAATGAAAAACTGTTTTTT.

This clone was counted between two and nine times. The V gene is TRBV3-1 (or the pseudogene TRBV3-2), the J gene TRBJ1-1; 10 bases fit TRBD1. Germline CDR1 LGHDT, CDR2 YNNKEL (reference sequence). The V gene end was trimmed by 4 bases and the J gene end by 10 bases; junction bases not matched to a gene: 6. The CDR3 extends over 13 amino acids. Here the CDR3 reads CASSLRQGAGAFF. The CDR3 DNA reads TGTGCCAGCAGCCTCCGACAGGGGGCAGGAGCTTTCTTT.

The chain uses TRBV10-3 and TRBJ2-7; 7 bases are shared with TRBD1. J was trimmed by 1 base and V by 4 bases; bases with no gene match: 4. The CDR3 has 14 amino acids. In germline, CDR1 is ENHRY, CDR2 SYGVKD. The CDR3 protein is CAISGTTGSYEQYF. The CDR3 DNA sequence: TGTGCCATCAGTGGCACGACAGGGTCCTACGAGCAGTACTTC.

V is TRBV15 and J is TRBJ1-5; maybe TRBD1 (6 bases). Trimming left V 0 bases short and J 3 bases short, with 12 bases between. The CDR3 length is 16 residues. The germline gives CDR1 LNHNV, CDR2 YYDKDF (reference sequence). The CDR3: CATSREGRGFNQPQHF. CDR3 sequence (DNA): TGTGCCACCAGCAGAGAGGGCAGGGGTTTCAATCAGCCCCAGCATTTT. Filled out from reference TRBV15 and TRBJ1-5, the complete variable domain reads DAMVIQNPRYQVTQFGKPVTLSCSQTLNHNVMYWYQQKSSQAPKLLFHYYDKDFNNEADTPDNFQSRRPNTSFCFLDIRSPGLGDTAMYLCATSREGRGFNQPQHFGDGTRLSIL.

The sample holds a few counts of this clone. The V call is TRBV7-9, the J call TRBJ1-5, with D perhaps matching TRBD1 (5 bases). Germline lookup yields CDR1 SEHNR and CDR2 FQNEAQ (reference sequence). V gave up 5 bases and J gave up 11 bases, with 22 bases separating them. The CDR3 loop spans 15 amino acids. CDR3 loop: CASSPGGGGIGAQHF. CDR3 DNA: TGTGCCAGCAGCCCGGGGGGTGGCGGGATTGGCGCCCAGCATTTT.

This clone appeared a few times. The chain is built from TRBV6-4 and TRBJ1-3, with D perhaps matching TRBD1 (6 bases). The CDR3 extends over 13 amino acids. The V gene's germline CDR1 is MRHNA and CDR2 SNTAGT. V lost 4 bases, J lost 2 bases, and 6 bases lay in between. CDR3 bases: TGTGCCAGCAGTGCAGGGGCTGGAAACACCATATATTTT. Protein product: CASSAGAGNTIYF.

The chain has TRBV6-5 and TRBJ1-2, with unresolved D. The length of the CDR3 is 14 residues. Deletions cut 3 bases from V and 4 bases from J, with 12 bases between. Per the germline V gene, CDR1 is MNHEY and CDR2 is SVGAGI. The CDR3 loop is CASSYSLLLYGYTF. The CDR3 DNA sequence: TGTGCCAGCAGTTATTCTCTCCTCCTCTATGGCTACACCTTC.

V and J are TRBV9 and TRBJ2-7; the match to TRBD2 covers 12 bases. CDR3 size: 13 residues. Per germline, CDR1 SGDLS and CDR2 YYNGEE. V shed 5 bases and J 7 bases; nucleotides not matched to a gene: 4. The CDR3 here is CASSDGLAGEQYF. CDR3 sequence (DNA): TGTGCCAGCAGTGACGGACTAGCGGGGGAGCAGTACTTC. Full variable domain (outside the CDR3, taken from reference TRBV9 and TRBJ2-7): DSGVTQTPKHLITATGQRVTLRCSPRSGDLSVYWYQQSLDQGLQFLIQYYNGEERAKGNILERFSAQQFPDLHSELNLSSLELGDSALYFCASSDGLAGEQYFGPGTRLTVT.

The chain is built from TRBV10-2 and TRBJ2-3, with 8 bases matching TRBD2. V was clipped by 5 bases and J by 6 bases; unmatched bases: 7. Germline lookup yields CDR1 WSHSY and CDR2 SAAADI. This CDR3 has 14 amino acids. The CDR3 DNA reads as TGCGCCAGCAGTTTGGACGGGGGGGCCGATACGCAGTATTTT. It yields the protein CASSLDGGADTQYF.

This clone appeared a few times. The rearrangement links TRBV23-1 to TRBJ1-2, with D tentatively TRBD1 (5 bases). TRBV23-1 is an open reading frame, and its role is uncertain. V was pared by 3 bases and J by 7 bases, with 24 bases between. This CDR3 contains 17 residues. CDR3 in DNA: TGCGCCAGCAGTCATCCACCGGGACTGAGGGCCCCACTTGGCTACACCTTC. Protein product: CASSHPPGLRAPLGYTF.

V gene TRBV4-1 combines with J gene TRBJ1-3; perhaps TRBD1 as D (5 bases). Trimming took off 1 base at V and 1 base at J, with 17 bases between the two ends. The V gene's germline CDR1 is MGHRA and CDR2 YSYEKL. The CDR3 totals 18 residues. CDR3: CASSQVGLTGVSGNTIYF. CDR3 nucleotide sequence: TGCGCCAGCAGCCAAGTTGGCCTTACGGGGGTTTCTGGAAACACCATATATTTT.

CDR3 sequence: CASSQVWGDGNQPQHF. CDR3 sequence (DNA): TGCGCCAGCAGCCAAGTATGGGGGGATGGAAATCAGCCCCAGCATTTT. The rearrangement joins TRBV4-1 to TRBJ1-5; maybe TRBD1 (5 bases). Deletions cut 1 base from V and 4 bases from J, with 14 bases between. Looked up from germline, CDR1 is MGHRA and CDR2 is YSYEKL. This CDR3 has 16 amino acids.